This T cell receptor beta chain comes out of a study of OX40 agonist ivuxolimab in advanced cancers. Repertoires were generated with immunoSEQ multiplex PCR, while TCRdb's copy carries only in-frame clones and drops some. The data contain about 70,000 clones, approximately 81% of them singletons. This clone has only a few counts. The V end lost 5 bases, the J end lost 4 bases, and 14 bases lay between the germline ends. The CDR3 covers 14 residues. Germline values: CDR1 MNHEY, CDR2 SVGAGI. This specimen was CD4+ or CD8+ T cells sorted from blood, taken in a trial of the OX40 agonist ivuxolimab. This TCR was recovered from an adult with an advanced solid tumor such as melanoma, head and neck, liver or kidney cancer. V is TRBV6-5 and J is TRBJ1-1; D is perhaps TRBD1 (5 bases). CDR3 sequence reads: CASSKQVSSTEAFF. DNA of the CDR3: TGTGCCAGCAGTAAACAGGTCTCGAGCACTGAAGCTTTCTTT.